These 23 T cell receptor beta chains came from one sample sequenced in a study of T cell responses to AZD1222 COVID-19 vaccine. Sequencing was performed with immunoSEQ multiplex PCR; in TCRdb, only in-frame clones are kept and a portion is missing. The sample yields 170,000 or so clones, about 90% seen once. Source: peripheral blood, taken on day 0 of AZD1222 vaccination. The receptors here all came from an adult in good health.

This clone was detected once. The gene calls are TRBV5-5 and TRBJ1-1; D gene ambiguous. This CDR3 has 13 amino acids. Per germline, CDR1 SGHKS and CDR2 YYEKEE (reference sequence). Trimming left V 4 bases short and J 11 bases short, with 18 bases between. The CDR3: CASSENGGLGAFF. The DNA of the CDR3 is TGTGCCAGCAGCGAGAACGGTGGCCTTGGGGCTTTCTTT. Filled out from reference TRBV5-5 and TRBJ1-1, the complete variable domain reads DAGVTQSPTHLIKTRGQQVTLRCSPISGHKSVSWYQQVLGQGPQFIFQYYEKEERGRGNFPDRFSARQFPNYSSELNVNALLLGDSALYLCASSENGGLGAFFGQGTRLTVV.

This clone has a single count. J is TRBJ1-1 and V is TRBV5-1; tentative D call: TRBD1 (5 bases). Trimming pared 4 bases from V and 4 bases from J, leaving 14 bases between. This CDR3 has 14 residues. Germline V gives CDR1 SGHRS, CDR2 YFSETQ. Here the CDR3 reads CASSLDRAPTEAFF. The CDR3 DNA follows: TGCGCCAGCAGCCTTGACAGAGCGCCCACTGAAGCTTTCTTT. Full variable domain (rest looked up from reference TRBV5-1 and TRBJ1-1): KAGVTQTPRYLIKTRGQQVTLSCSPISGHRSVSWYQQTPGQGLQFLFEYFSETQRNKGNFPGRFSGRQFSNSRSEMNVSTLELGDSALYLCASSLDRAPTEAFFGQGTRLTVV.

This clone was detected a few times. The chain joins TRBV5-1 to TRBJ2-3, with D perhaps given as TRBD1 or TRBD2 (5 bases each). Trimming removed 4 bases from V and 0 bases from J, with 24 bases in between. CDR1 SGHRS and CDR2 YFSETQ come from the germline V gene. The CDR3 is 19 residues long. CDR3 amino acids: CASSPLGTEDSASTDTQYF. As DNA, the CDR3 is TGCGCCAGCAGCCCCTTGGGGACCGAAGACAGCGCTAGCACAGATACGCAGTATTTT.

Notes on this clone: A junction end diverges from the germline sequence, so it may reflect a read error. The chain employs TRBV2 and TRBJ2-1, with 10 bases aligning to TRBD2. Germline V gene data show CDR1 as SNHLY and CDR2 as FYNNEI. This CDR3 is 17 amino acids long. CDR3 in amino acids: CASREASLAGPYNEQFF. CDR3 nucleotides: TGTGCCAGCAGGGAAGCGTCACTAGCGGGGCCTTACAATGAGCAGTTCTTC.

The V call is TRBV5-1, the J call TRBJ1-1; maybe TRBD1 (6 bases). Germline CDR1 and CDR2: SGHRS and YFSETQ. The CDR3 extends over 15 amino acids. Trimming took 4 bases from V and 3 from J, leaving 16 bases between them. In nucleotides, the CDR3 is TGCGCCAGCAGCCGCGTCACAGGGATCTACACTGAAGCTTTCTTT. As protein: CASSRVTGIYTEAFF.

The CDR3 protein is CASSQRAVGGGPAGELFF. The CDR3 DNA follows: TGCGCCAGCAGCCAAAGAGCTGTGGGGGGAGGGCCCGCCGGGGAGCTGTTTTTT. The rearrangement links TRBV4-1 to TRBJ2-2; 7 nucleotides align to TRBD2. V lost 2 bases, J lost 6 bases, and 15 bases stayed unmatched. The CDR3 sequence is 18 residues long. In germline, CDR1 is MGHRA, CDR2 YSYEKL.

This chain joins TRBV30 and TRBJ1-4; 8 nucleotides match TRBD1. Germline CDR1 and CDR2: GTSNPN and SVGIG (reference sequence). V was clipped by 4 bases and J by 2 bases; unmatched bases: 9. The CDR3 extends over 16 amino acids. The CDR3 region is CAWMGTGWTTNEKLFF. The CDR3 coding sequence is TGTGCCTGGATGGGGACAGGATGGACGACTAATGAAAAACTGTTTTTT.

Concerning this clone: Different DNA sequences within this sample yield the same CDR3. The V and J genes are TRBV27 and TRBJ1-4, with D possibly matching TRBD1 (6 bases). Per the germline V gene, CDR1 is MNHEY and CDR2 is SMNVEV (reference sequence). The V and J ends lost 3 bases and 8 bases respectively, with 13 bases between them. The CDR3 extends over 14 amino acids. CDR3 loop: CASSFAGANEKLFF. The CDR3 DNA is TGTGCCAGCAGTTTTGCAGGGGCCAACGAAAAACTGTTTTTT.

The V and J genes are TRBV13 and TRBJ2-3, with 10 bases lining up with TRBD2. Trimming took 6 bases from V and 4 from J; bases not matched to a gene: 4. Germline V lookup: CDR1 PRHDT, CDR2 FYEKMQ (reference sequence). The CDR3 spans 14 residues. CDR3 DNA: TGTGCCAGCAGTCCTAGCGGGAGTTCAGATACGCAGTATTTT. This sequence encodes CASSPSGSSDTQYF.

This chain links TRBV6-5 with TRBJ1-2, with a weak D call TRBD1 (6 bases). The CDR3 loop spans 12 amino acids. With 5 bases removed from V and 4 bases from J, the gap between germline ends came to 8 bases. Germline CDR1 is MNHEY and CDR2 is SVGAGI. The DNA for the CDR3 is TGTGCCAGCAGTACAGGGACCTATGGCTACACCTTC. Protein: CASSTGTYGYTF.

CDR3 DNA sequence: TGTGCCAGCATCCTACATTTGACCCGGGACAGATCGTTACGAACAGGTCGTCTGCAGTTCTTC. Protein sequence: CASILHLTRDRSLRTGRLQFF. The chain combines TRBV7-6 with TRBJ2-1; 7 bases agree with TRBD1. Germline assignment: CDR1 SGHVS and CDR2 FNYEAQ. The CDR3 extends over 21 amino acids. V gave up 7 bases and J gave up 12 bases; unmatched junction bases: 36.

This chain joins TRBV6-5 and TRBJ2-2, with 7 bases aligning to TRBD1. There are 14 residues in the CDR3. V lost 6 bases to trimming and J lost 7 bases; unmatched junction nucleotides: 8. Per the germline V gene, CDR1 is MNHEY and CDR2 is SVGAGI. The DNA for the CDR3 is TGTGCCAGCAGGCCGACAGGGCAAGGCGGGGAGCTGTTTTTT. As protein: CASRPTGQGGELFF.

The chain has TRBV28 and TRBJ1-3; no clear D gene. The ends were cut back, 6 bases at V and 0 bases at J, with 12 bases in the middle. This CDR3 comprises 15 residues. The germline V gene has CDR1 MDHEN and CDR2 SYDVKM. The CDR3 coding sequence is TGTGCCAGCAGCCCCCTAGCGGCCTCTGGAAACACCATATATTTT. This codes for CASSPLAASGNTIYF.

V is TRBV7-6 and J is TRBJ2-6; D gene uncertain. The CDR3 is made up of 17 amino acids. Trimming left V 0 bases short and J 1 base short, with 10 bases between. Per germline, CDR1 SGHVS and CDR2 FNYEAQ. The CDR3 loop reads CASSLALMGSGANVLTF. CDR3 DNA sequence: TGTGCCAGCAGCTTAGCCCTTATGGGTTCTGGGGCCAACGTCCTGACTTTC. Using reference TRBV7-6 and TRBJ2-6 for the parts outside the CDR3, the full variable domain is GAGVSQSPRYKVTKRGQDVALRCDPISGHVSLYWYRQALGQGPEFLTYFNYEAQQDKSGLPNDRFSAERPEGSISTLTIQRTEQRDSAMYRCASSLALMGSGANVLTFGAGSRLTVL.

Comment on this clone: Other DNA sequences in the sample encode the same CDR3. The chain combines TRBV20-1 with TRBJ1-2; D not resolved. The germline V and J ends were trimmed by 1 base and 7 bases, with 7 bases remaining between them. Germline V gene lookup returns CDR1 DFQATT and CDR2 SNEGSKA (reference sequence). The CDR3 loop spans 11 amino acids. CDR3 sequence reads: CSARVPAGYTF. The CDR3, as DNA: TGCAGTGCTAGAGTCCCGGCTGGCTACACCTTC.

The chain couples TRBV7-6 to TRBJ2-6; weak D call: TRBD2 (5 bases). The germline V and J ends were trimmed by 5 bases and 0 bases, with 11 bases remaining between them. Germline loops: CDR1 SGHVS, CDR2 FNYEAQ. This CDR3 has 16 residues. CDR3 residues: CASSPAVDSGANVLTF. CDR3 nucleotide sequence: TGTGCCAGCAGCCCAGCGGTGGACTCTGGGGCCAACGTCCTGACTTTC.

The gene calls are TRBV3-1 (or the pseudogene TRBV3-2) and TRBJ1-5, with D unclear. V shed 3 bases and J shed 2 bases, with 5 bases lying between them. The germline gives CDR1 LGHDT, CDR2 YNNKEL (reference sequence). The CDR3 is 13 residues long. The CDR3 sequence is CASSHGGNQPQHF. CDR3 in DNA: TGTGCCAGCAGCCATGGTGGCAATCAGCCCCAGCATTTT.

This clone was observed a handful of times. CDR3 amino acids: CASSANRADEQYF. As DNA, the CDR3 is TGTGCCAGCAGCGCCAACAGGGCTGACGAGCAGTACTTC. The V gene is TRBV9, the J gene TRBJ2-7; possible D gene TRBD1, 6 bases. Germline CDR1 and CDR2: SGDLS and YYNGEE. V lost 3 bases and J 5 bases, leaving 12 bases between the germline ends. CDR3 size: 13 residues.

V is TRBV13 and J is TRBJ1-6; D call uncertain. In germline, CDR1 is PRHDT, CDR2 FYEKMQ (reference sequence). The V and J ends lost 1 base and 3 bases respectively, with 10 bases between them. This CDR3 region has 16 residues. CDR3 in DNA: TGTGCCAGCAGCTTAGTCGGGTCTAACTATAATTCACCCCTCCACTTT. Its protein is CASSLVGSNYNSPLHF.

This clone appeared once. The J gene is TRBJ2-3, the V gene TRBV3-1 (or the pseudogene TRBV3-2); tentatively, D is TRBD1 (5 bases). Germline lookup yields CDR1 LGHDT and CDR2 YNNKEL (reference sequence). CDR3 length equals 15 residues. Trimming pared 4 bases from V and 4 bases from J, leaving 15 bases between. In DNA form, the CDR3 reads TGTGCCAGCAGCCCCCTGGTAAGGGGTTCAGATACGCAGTATTTT. It encodes CASSPLVRGSDTQYF.

The CDR3 nucleotides are TGTGCCTGGAACCCAGGGACCCAAGAGACCCAGTACTTC. Amino acid sequence: CAWNPGTQETQYF. This chain joins TRBV30 and TRBJ2-5; D tentatively reads TRBD1 or TRBD2 (5 bases each). The CDR3 contains 13 residues. V lost 4 bases and J lost 1, with 10 bases in between. Germline V CDR1 and CDR2: GTSNPN, SVGIG (reference sequence).

The J gene is TRBJ1-2, the V gene TRBV5-1, with a possible D match to TRBD1 (5 bases). This CDR3 spans 14 amino acids. The V end lost 4 bases, the J end lost 4 bases, and 14 bases lay between the germline ends. Germline loops: CDR1 SGHRS, CDR2 YFSETQ. CDR3 coding DNA: TGCGCCAGCAGCCCGGGGGTCATCAGCTATGGCTACACCTTC. Protein: CASSPGVISYGYTF.

The CDR3 spells CAISEYPGDSYTGELFF. In nucleotides, the CDR3 is TGTGCCATCAGTGAGTATCCGGGAGACAGCTACACCGGGGAGCTGTTTTTT. This sequence joins TRBV10-3 and TRBJ2-2; D perhaps matches TRBD2 (6 bases). This CDR3 is 17 amino acids long. V lost 1 base to trimming and J lost 3 bases, with 15 bases between them. Germline CDR1 ENHRY, CDR2 SYGVKD.